The next 28 T cell receptor beta chains were all read from a single sample in a study of CD8+CD57+ T cells in acquired aplastic anemia. Genomic DNA, serving as template, underwent TCR beta VDJ and CDR3 profiling. TCRdb ran MiXCR on the reads and lists one entry per CDR3 protein. The sample has about 190,000 distinct CDR3 sequences, approximately 50% seen once. Sequenced input: sorted CD4+, CD8+, or CD8+CD57+ T cells (not recorded which) from PBMCs. Receptors were obtained from a human donor in good health, serving as a control.

The rearrangement links TRBV24-1 to TRBJ1-1; TRBD1 might be the D (6 bases). V lost 7 bases to trimming and J lost 4 bases, with 15 bases between them. Germline-derived CDR1 and CDR2 are KGHDR and SFDVKD. The CDR3 runs to 14 residues. The CDR3 DNA reads as TGTGCCACCAGGGAGGGGACATCTGGCACTGAAGCTTTCTTT. It yields the protein CATREGTSGTEAFF.

Note on this clonotype: Just one base apart from a much larger clone, this may be a read error. The chain employs TRBV5-1 and TRBJ2-1; 9 positions agree with TRBD1. From germline, CDR1 is SGHRS and CDR2 YFSETQ. The CDR3 totals 17 residues. V dropped 2 bases and J dropped 9; count of bases not matched to a gene: 15. CDR3 DNA sequence: TGCGCCAGCAGCTTTTACACAGGGGGCGAATCTGACACTGAGCAGTTCTTC. It translates to CASSFYTGGESDTEQFF.

The genes are TRBV10-2 and TRBJ2-5; tentatively, D is TRBD2 (5 bases). The CDR3 is 12 amino acids. Germline V gene data show CDR1 as WSHSY and CDR2 as SAAADI. The ends were cut back, 8 bases at V and 5 bases at J, with 12 bases in the middle. CDR3 coding DNA: TGCGCCAGCCGACCCGGGGTGGAGACCCAGTACTTC. Translation: CASRPGVETQYF.

The chain joins TRBV9 to TRBJ1-1, with D uncertain. V was trimmed by 5 bases and J by 4 bases, leaving 12 bases between them. Germline lookup yields CDR1 SGDLS and CDR2 YYNGEE. The CDR3 is 13 residues long. The CDR3 bases are TGTGCCAGCAGAATCAGGATCGGCACTGAAGCTTTCTTT. Protein product: CASRIRIGTEAFF.

This clonotype was counted only a few times. The chain couples TRBV7-2 to TRBJ1-3; D might be TRBD1 (6 bases). Germline V gene data show CDR1 as SGHTA and CDR2 as FQGNSA. The V end lost 1 base, the J end lost 3 bases, and 22 bases lay between the germline ends. The CDR3 has 19 residues. The CDR3 coding sequence is TGTGCCAGCAGCTTAGAGGGTGGGACATTCTTGGGGTTTGGAAACACCATATATTTT. This codes for CASSLEGGTFLGFGNTIYF.

This clonotype was seen repeatedly, ten times or more. CDR3 sequence reads: CASSLRLTEAFF. CDR3 DNA: TGTGCCAGCAGTTTAAGGCTAACTGAAGCTTTCTTT. The rearrangement uses TRBV12-3 or TRBV12-4 and TRBJ1-1; no reliable D call. Trimming took 2 bases from V and 5 from J, leaving 6 bases between them. The CDR3 is 12 residues long.

The V call is TRBV6-5, the J call TRBJ2-5, with D tentatively TRBD2 (6 bases). V shed 6 bases and J shed 3 bases, with 23 bases lying between them. Per germline, CDR1 MNHEY and CDR2 SVGAGI. This CDR3 has 17 amino acids. This CDR3 reads CASSRRLATNEKETQYF. The CDR3 nucleotides are TGTGCCAGCAGCCGACGGCTAGCGACAAACGAGAAAGAGACCCAGTACTTC.

This clonotype was observed at least ten times. The J gene is TRBJ2-6, the V gene TRBV2; no reliable D call. Germline lookup yields CDR1 SNHLY and CDR2 FYNNEI. CDR3 length: 14 amino acids. V lost 2 bases and J lost 2, with 4 bases in between. Written as DNA, the CDR3 is TGTGCCAGCAGTGAAAGGGCTGGGGCCAACGTCCTGACTTTC. Amino acid sequence: CASSERAGANVLTF.

The rearrangement uses TRBV4-1 and TRBJ2-2; 15 positions match TRBD2. Trimming removed 2 bases from V and 3 bases from J; junction bases left unmatched: 10. CDR3 length: 20 residues. Germline assignment: CDR1 MGHRA and CDR2 YSYEKL. The CDR3 region is CASSQTGLAGGTTYTGELFF. DNA of the CDR3: TGCGCCAGCAGCCAAACGGGACTAGCGGGGGGTACTACGTACACCGGGGAGCTGTTTTTT.

This clonotype was found many times. The chain links TRBV6-5 to TRBJ2-3; D not certain. Trimming removed 2 bases at V and 2 bases at J, with 14 bases between. The CDR3 has 16 residues. Germline V CDR1 and CDR2: MNHEY, SVGAGI. The CDR3 loop is CASSYDSGLTTDTQYF. DNA for the CDR3: TGTGCCAGCAGTTACGATTCTGGGCTAACCACAGATACGCAGTATTTT.

V gene TRBV27 combines with J gene TRBJ1-6, with D unclear. V dropped 10 bases and J dropped 9 bases, with 16 bases sitting between them. Germline values: CDR1 MNHEY, CDR2 SMNVEV (reference sequence). The CDR3 covers 13 residues. CDR3: CANCMEIGSPLHF. The CDR3 DNA follows: TGTGCCAACTGTATGGAAATAGGTTCACCCCTCCACTTT.

The chain links TRBV7-9 to TRBJ1-4; D gene unclear. Germline CDR1 reads SEHNR; CDR2 reads FQNEAQ (reference sequence). CDR3 length: 14 residues. V was trimmed by 6 bases and J by 4 bases, leaving 12 bases between them. CDR3 loop: CASREGRLNEKLFF. The CDR3 DNA reads TGTGCCAGCAGGGAAGGACGGCTTAATGAAAAACTGTTTTTT.

This chain links TRBV29-1 with TRBJ2-6, with D possibly being TRBD1 or TRBD2 (5 bases each). V was trimmed by 5 bases and J by 2 bases, leaving 19 bases between them. The germline CDR1 and CDR2 sequences are SQVTM and ANQGSEA. CDR3 length: 17 residues. The CDR3, as DNA: TGCAGCGTTTCCGGAGGACCCGTGGGGCCTGGGGCCAACGTCCTGACTTTC. This encodes CSVSGGPVGPGANVLTF.

The V gene is TRBV29-1, the J gene TRBJ1-1, with TRBD1 as a possible D gene (5 bases). Trimming took 8 bases from V and 1 from J, leaving 8 bases between them. Germline V gives CDR1 SQVTM, CDR2 ANQGSEA. The CDR3 is made up of 11 amino acids. CDR3 loop: CSSQANTEAFF. The CDR3 DNA follows: TGCAGCTCACAGGCGAACACTGAAGCTTTCTTT.

J is TRBJ2-3 and V is TRBV29-1; the match to TRBD1 covers 8 bases. CDR3 length: 15 residues. J gave up 2 bases and V 5 bases, and 9 bases lay outside the gene matches. CDR1 SQVTM and CDR2 ANQGSEA come from the germline V gene. In DNA form, the CDR3 reads TGCAGCGTTTTGGGTCGGGGACAGGACACAGATACGCAGTATTTT. Its protein is CSVLGRGQDTDTQYF.

This clonotype came up a few times. The V call is TRBV2, the J call TRBJ1-2; D ambiguous. This CDR3 region has 13 residues. CDR1 is SNHLY and CDR2 is FYNNEI in the germline V gene. V was cut by 6 bases and J by 4 bases, with 12 bases left in between. The CDR3 is CASRGGGIYGYTF. The CDR3 nucleotides read TGTGCCAGCAGGGGCGGAGGCATCTATGGCTACACCTTC.

The table lists this clonotype with a few counts. The rearrangement joins TRBV18 to TRBJ2-7; 12 bases line up with TRBD1. The germline gives CDR1 KGHSH, CDR2 LQKENI. Unmatched junction bases numbered 3, after V lost 3 bases and J lost 6 bases. The CDR3 loop spans 14 amino acids. The CDR3 DNA follows: TGTGCCAGCTCACCCGGGGACAGGGGGCGCGAGCAGTACTTC. It is translated as CASSPGDRGREQYF.

This sequence joins TRBV20-1 and TRBJ1-1; D is possibly TRBD1 (5 bases). The CDR3 has 13 residues. The germline V and J ends were trimmed by 1 base and 0 bases, with 6 bases remaining between them. CDR1 and CDR2 from the germline V gene are DFQATT and SNEGSKA (reference sequence). CDR3 in DNA: TGCAGTGCTAGAGGACAGATGAACACTGAAGCTTTCTTT. It yields the protein CSARGQMNTEAFF.

Of note for this clonotype: It is unclear where the CDR3 begins or ends on the DNA, so no DNA is shown, and the CDR3 is as TCRdb lists it. This chain uses TRBV7-5 with TRBJ1-6; the table names TRBD1, a call not compared with the DNA. TRBV7-5 is tagged as a pseudogene. The CDR3 has 19 residues if both end residues are counted. The CDR3 protein is CISVPAPVSLDSQNSPLHF.

A remark on this clonotype: The CDR3 carries no conserved terminal phenylalanine or tryptophan, so it likely arises from a read error. No DNA is shown, since the ends of the CDR3 on it are uncertain; the CDR3 is the one TCRdb lists. The chain carries TRBV7-2 and TRBJ1-6. Counting both end residues, the CDR3 totals 9 amino acids. Germline assignment: CDR1 SGHTA and CDR2 FQGNSA. CDR3 region: CASRPGGTS.

The V gene is TRBV19, the J gene TRBJ1-1, with no clear D. CDR1 and CDR2 from the germline V gene are LNHDA and SQIVND (reference sequence). This CDR3 has 12 residues. Trimming shortened V by 4 bases and J by 11 bases, and 14 bases separated the two germline ends. The CDR3: CASSREGGTAFF. The CDR3 coding sequence is TGTGCCAGTAGTAGGGAGGGAGGTACGGCTTTCTTT.

The chain uses TRBV7-9 and TRBJ1-1, with D unclear. This CDR3 has 13 residues. Trimming left V 5 bases short and J 6 bases short, with 13 bases between. Germline V gene data show CDR1 as SEHNR and CDR2 as FQNEAQ (reference sequence). DNA for the CDR3: TGTGCCAGCAGCAGAGCCCCCCTCGCTGAAGCTTTCTTT. Translating it yields CASSRAPLAEAFF.

Ten or more counts support this clonotype. The V and J genes are TRBV10-3 and TRBJ2-1, with D unresolved. Germline V gene sequence: CDR1 ENHRY, CDR2 SYGVKD. V lost 0 bases and J 9 bases, leaving 6 bases between the germline ends. This CDR3 contains 12 residues. CDR3 sequence: CAISESLVEQFF. For the CDR3, the DNA is TGTGCCATCAGTGAGTCTCTGGTTGAGCAGTTCTTC.

This clonotype was found many times. This rearrangement joins TRBV4-2 to TRBJ2-7, with a tentative D call TRBD1 (5 bases). V lost 0 bases and J 3 bases, leaving 18 bases between the germline ends. The CDR3 sequence is 17 residues long. Germline V CDR1 and CDR2: LGHNA, YNFKEQ. The CDR3 DNA reads as TGTGCCAGCAGCCAAGAAAGGGCAGGGCATAATTTCTACGAGCAGTACTTC. It codes for CASSQERAGHNFYEQYF.

Ten or more counts support this clonotype. The J gene is TRBJ2-2, the V gene TRBV4-3, with D unresolved. This CDR3 has 15 amino acids. Germline V gene data show CDR1 as LGHNA and CDR2 as YSLEER. Trimming stripped 0 bases from V and 3 bases from J, with 8 bases between. In nucleotides, the CDR3 is TGCGCCAGCAGCCAAGATTACACTGACACCGGGGAGCTGTTTTTT. Amino acid sequence: CASSQDYTDTGELFF.

The chain is built from TRBV14 and TRBJ1-2, with TRBD1 matching 10 bases. CDR1 and CDR2 (germline): SGHDN, FVKESK. The length of the CDR3 is 12 residues. CDR3 amino acids: CARTTGGSGYTF. Written as DNA, the CDR3 is TGTGCTAGAACGACAGGGGGCAGTGGCTACACCTTC.

The chain employs TRBV12-3 or TRBV12-4 and TRBJ2-5; the D is unclear. This CDR3 spans 13 amino acids. Deletions cut 11 bases from V and 2 bases from J, with 15 bases between. The CDR3 sequence: CASETASQETQYF. The CDR3 DNA follows: TGTGCCTCTGAGACCGCCTCGCAAGAGACCCAGTACTTC.

This clonotype was counted at least ten times. This chain links TRBV4-1 with TRBJ2-1, with a possible D match to TRBD2 (7 bases). With 5 bases removed from V and 2 bases from J, the gap between germline ends came to 16 bases. Germline V gives CDR1 MGHRA, CDR2 YSYEKL. The CDR3 runs 16 residues. This CDR3 is CASSYGGGSAYNEQFF. For the CDR3, the DNA is TGCGCCAGCAGCTATGGGGGGGGCTCGGCCTACAATGAGCAGTTCTTC.